A single sample is the source of the 23 T cell receptor beta chains below, sequenced in a study of control samples from healthy donors and cancer patients. Profiled with immunoSEQ multiplex PCR; TCRdb holds only in-frame clones, not every one. The sample has approximately 120,000 clones, around 92% seen once. The sample was PBMCs. Receptors were obtained from a man at least 80 years old with head and neck cancer.

The DNA of the CDR3 is TGTGCCAGCAGCCGAGGCGGGGGGTTGCTCGGCGAGCAGTACTTC. It encodes CASSRGGGLLGEQYF. This chain links TRBV3-1 (or the pseudogene TRBV3-2) with TRBJ2-7, with 8 nucleotides matching TRBD2. V dropped 4 bases and J dropped 6; count of bases not matched to a gene: 11. Germline V lookup: CDR1 LGHDT, CDR2 YNNKEL (reference sequence). The CDR3 is 15 residues long.

This chain connects TRBV6-5 to TRBJ1-6, with D possibly TRBD1 on 6 matching bases. This CDR3 has 11 amino acids. Trimming cost V 4 bases and J 14 bases, with 9 bases left between them. The germline CDR1 and CDR2 sequences are MNHEY and SVGAGI. The DNA of the CDR3 is TGTGCCAGCAGTTTAGGGGGAACCCTCCACTTT. Protein product: CASSLGGTLHF.

The chain carries TRBV7-2 and TRBJ2-3; 8 bases align to TRBD1. The V segment lost 3 bases and the J segment 5 bases; nucleotides outside the gene matches: 10. In germline, CDR1 is SGHTA, CDR2 FQGNSA. This CDR3 has 16 residues. CDR3 sequence: CASSFRTGSRGDTQYF. The CDR3 DNA reads as TGTGCCAGCAGCTTCAGGACAGGGTCGCGTGGAGATACGCAGTATTTT.

Written as DNA, the CDR3 is TGCGCCAGCAGCCTGGACTGGGGCAATGAGCAGTTCTTC. Translating it yields CASSLDWGNEQFF. The chain couples TRBV5-1 to TRBJ2-1, with D possibly TRBD2 on 5 matching bases. Germline CDR1 reads SGHRS; CDR2 reads YFSETQ. Between the trimmed V and J ends, which lost 4 bases and 6 bases, there was a span of 11 bases. There are 13 residues in the CDR3.

The chain carries TRBV10-3 and TRBJ1-5; D gene uncertain. The germline gives CDR1 ENHRY, CDR2 SYGVKD. V dropped 2 bases and J dropped 4 bases, with 3 bases sitting between them. The CDR3 is 12 amino acids. CDR3 bases: TGTGCCATCAGTGAGAGTAATCAGCCCCAGCATTTT. This encodes CAISESNQPQHF.

The chain joins TRBV9 to TRBJ1-3; a possible D gene is TRBD1 (5 bases). This CDR3 has 16 amino acids. Germline loops: CDR1 SGDLS, CDR2 YYNGEE. V was trimmed by 3 bases and J by 0 bases, leaving 13 bases between them. For the CDR3, the DNA is TGTGCCAGCAGCGACAAGTGGGGGGGCTCTGGAAACACCATATATTTT. It is translated as CASSDKWGGSGNTIYF.

This clone was seen just once. The V call is TRBV5-8, the J call TRBJ2-5, with a possible D match to TRBD2 (5 bases). The germline V and J ends were trimmed by 7 bases and 3 bases, with 16 bases remaining between them. Germline CDR1 and CDR2: SGHTS and YDEGEE. CDR3 length equals 14 residues. The CDR3 protein is CASHPLGREETQYF. DNA of the CDR3: TGTGCCAGCCATCCACTAGGAAGGGAAGAGACCCAGTACTTC.

This chain connects TRBV12-3 or TRBV12-4 to TRBJ1-5; D is ambiguous. With 2 bases removed from V and 4 bases from J, the gap between germline ends came to 6 bases. CDR3 length equals 13 residues. As DNA, the CDR3 is TGTGCCAGCAGTTTAACGTTGAATCAGCCCCAGCATTTT. Its translation is CASSLTLNQPQHF.

There are a few counts of this clone. The chain links TRBV24-1 to TRBJ2-3; tentatively, D is TRBD1 or TRBD2 (6 bases each). Trimming left V 3 bases short and J 3 bases short, with 15 bases between. The CDR3 loop spans 16 amino acids. Germline CDR1 is KGHDR and CDR2 is SFDVKD. This CDR3 is CATSDPQTRGTDTQYF. CDR3 nucleotides: TGTGCCACCAGTGATCCGCAGACTAGGGGGACAGATACGCAGTATTTT.

The J gene is TRBJ2-7, the V gene TRBV6-2 or TRBV6-3, with TRBD2 identical over 9 bases. CDR3 length: 15 amino acids. Germline CDR1 reads MNHEY; CDR2 reads SVGEGT. The V gene end was trimmed by 4 bases and the J gene end by 5 bases; junction bases not matched to a gene: 9. The CDR3 is CASSSRGGTQDEQYF. CDR3 sequence (DNA): TGTGCCAGCAGTTCGCGGGGGGGGACCCAGGACGAGCAGTACTTC.

This sequence joins TRBV1 and TRBJ2-2. TRBV1 has pseudogene status. The CDR3 totals 12 residues. The CDR3 reads CTSSQEGGELFF. In DNA form, the CDR3 reads TGCACCAGCAGCCAAGAGGGGGGGGAGCTGTTTTTT.

The J gene is TRBJ1-1, the V gene TRBV5-1; the D gene is possibly TRBD1 (6 bases). Trimming took 0 bases from V and 5 from J, leaving 14 bases between them. This CDR3 is 15 amino acids long. Germline V gene sequence: CDR1 SGHRS, CDR2 YFSETQ. The CDR3 sequence is CASSLVGGRWTEAFF. CDR3 DNA: TGCGCCAGCAGCTTGGTGGGGGGCCGGTGGACTGAAGCTTTCTTT.

The chain couples TRBV5-1 to TRBJ2-3; 7 positions agree with TRBD1. This CDR3 contains 14 residues. In germline, CDR1 is SGHRS, CDR2 YFSETQ. V shed 4 bases, J shed 4 bases, and the junction held 6 bases outside the gene matches. Here the CDR3 DNA reads TGCGCCAGCAGCGCCACAGGGGTAGCAGATACGCAGTATTTT. Protein product: CASSATGVADTQYF.

J is TRBJ2-5 and V is TRBV5-6; no firm D call. This CDR3 is built from 15 residues. Germline V gene sequence: CDR1 SGHDT, CDR2 YYEEEE. The V end lost 0 bases, the J end lost 2 bases, and 11 bases lay between the germline ends. DNA of the CDR3: TGTGCCAGCAGCTTGGCCTTTCTGCAACAAGAGACCCAGTACTTC. Encoded protein: CASSLAFLQQETQYF.

The chain combines TRBV9 with TRBJ2-3; 12 bases are shared with TRBD2. V shed 3 bases, J shed 1 base, and the junction held 3 bases outside the gene matches. The CDR3 runs to 16 residues. Germline lookup yields CDR1 SGDLS and CDR2 YYNGEE. CDR3 DNA: TGTGCCAGCAGCGAACTAGCGGGAGGCCGCACAGATACGCAGTATTTT. Its translation: CASSELAGGRTDTQYF.

CDR3 loop: CAWSNYGYTF. The CDR3 DNA reads TGTGCCTGGAGTAACTATGGCTACACCTTC. This chain links TRBV30 with TRBJ1-2; D gene unclear. The CDR3 extends over 10 amino acids. Trimming removed 2 bases at V and 2 bases at J, with 0 bases between. Germline-derived CDR1 and CDR2 are GTSNPN and SVGIG (reference sequence).

The CDR3 is CASSPSSRGAGGELFF. In DNA, the CDR3 is TGTGCCAGCTCACCCTCTTCGAGGGGGGCTGGCGGGGAGCTGTTTTTT. V is TRBV18 and J is TRBJ2-2; TRBD1 or TRBD2 may be the D gene (6 bases each). Trimming left V 3 bases short and J 7 bases short, with 18 bases between. The CDR3 consists of 16 residues. The germline CDR1 and CDR2 sequences are KGHSH and LQKENI.

The rearrangement joins TRBV5-1 to TRBJ1-3; D remains unclear. Germline CDR1 SGHRS, CDR2 YFSETQ. Trimming pared 1 base from V and 7 bases from J, leaving 12 bases between. This CDR3 region has 14 residues. CDR3 coding DNA: TGCGCCAGCAGCTTGAACCAGGAATCGAACACCATATATTTT. Residues: CASSLNQESNTIYF.

V usage is TRBV27 and J usage is TRBJ2-1, with D tentatively TRBD1 (5 bases). This CDR3 contains 16 residues. Per germline, CDR1 MNHEY and CDR2 SMNVEV (reference sequence). V gave up 3 bases and J gave up 0 bases, with 12 bases separating them. This CDR3 reads CASSFGRVSSYNEQFF. The CDR3 DNA reads as TGTGCCAGCAGTTTTGGCAGGGTTAGCTCCTACAATGAGCAGTTCTTC.

The chain carries TRBV18 and TRBJ2-6, with 9 bases lining up with TRBD1. The trim removed 5 bases at V and 3 bases at J, leaving 11 bases unmatched. The CDR3 extends over 18 amino acids. The germline V gene encodes CDR1 KGHSH and CDR2 LQKENI. CDR3 bases: TGTGCCAGCTCAAAGCAGACAGGGGGGCTTGTTGGGGCCAACGTCCTGACTTTC. It codes for CASSKQTGGLVGANVLTF.

The chain joins TRBV6-5 to TRBJ1-1; 8 bases fit TRBD1. V gave up 8 bases and J gave up 5 bases; unmatched junction bases: 13. The CDR3 runs 15 residues. Germline lookup yields CDR1 MNHEY and CDR2 SVGAGI. The CDR3: CASGSNFRQGTEAFF. DNA of the CDR3: TGTGCCAGCGGATCGAACTTTAGACAGGGGACTGAAGCTTTCTTT.

The chain carries TRBV6-1 and TRBJ1-1, with 9 bases fitting TRBD1. This CDR3 is built from 16 residues. Germline V gene data show CDR1 as MNHNS and CDR2 as SASEGT. Trimming at V came to 4 bases and at J to 4 bases, leaving 10 bases not matched to a gene. DNA for the CDR3: TGTGCCAGCAGTGGAATCGGGACAGGGTACTTCACTGAAGCTTTCTTT. Residues: CASSGIGTGYFTEAFF.

This chain links TRBV7-2 with TRBJ1-5; D not certain. This CDR3 has 12 residues. Germline lookup yields CDR1 SGHTA and CDR2 FQGNSA. Trimming pared 3 bases from V and 4 bases from J, leaving 4 bases between. The CDR3 here is CASSFYNQPQHF. In nucleotides, the CDR3 is TGTGCCAGCAGCTTTTATAATCAGCCCCAGCATTTT.